This TCR beta chain was sequenced during a study of T cells expressing NK-cell markers. Across the whole study: Repertoires of TCR beta were obtained from T cells sorted as CD3+CD56+NKG2C+, CD3+CD56+NKG2C- and CD3+CD56-NKG2C+. Eight donors were sequenced, of whom seven were HCMV-seropositive, while the remaining one was HCMV-seronegative.

TCRdb re-called the 5' RACE reads; one entry per CDR3 protein, DNA not given. The sample totals about 260,000 distinct CDR3 sequences. Germline V gene lookup returns CDR1 ENHRY and CDR2 SYGVKD. The CDR3 totals 12 residues. Sequencing used blood T cells: a sorted CD56 or NKG2C T cell subset, CD4+ or CD8+ T cells, or bulk PBMC T cells (not recorded which). The chain is built from TRBV10-3 and TRBJ1-1; the D call of TRBD1 rests on TCRdb alone, since no DNA is present to check it. This TCR was recovered from a man aged 18 to 29 in good health. CDR3: CAISAVQGGAFF.